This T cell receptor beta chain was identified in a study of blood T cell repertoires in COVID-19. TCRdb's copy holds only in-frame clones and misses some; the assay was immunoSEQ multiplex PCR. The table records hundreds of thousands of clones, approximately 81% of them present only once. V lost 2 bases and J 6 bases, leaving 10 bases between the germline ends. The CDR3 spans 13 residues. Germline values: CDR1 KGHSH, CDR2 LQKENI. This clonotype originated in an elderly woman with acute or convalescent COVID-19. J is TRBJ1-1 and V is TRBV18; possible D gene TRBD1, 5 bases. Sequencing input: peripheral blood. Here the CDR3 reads CASSPKDRAEAFF. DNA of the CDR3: TGTGCCAGCTCACCAAAAGACAGAGCTGAAGCTTTCTTT.